This T cell receptor beta chain was sequenced during a study of blood T cell repertoires in COVID-19. Germline V CDR1 and CDR2: SGHRS, YFSETQ. V lost 1 base and J 0 bases, leaving 11 bases between the germline ends. This CDR3 is built from 16 residues. Per the original methods: Estimation of nucleated cell counts relied on the amplification of reference gene primers. Only in-frame clones appear in the TCRdb table, and some are missing; sequencing was by immunoSEQ multiplex PCR. Clonal size and the V and J genes are those of that table, whereas D and trimming came from the DNA. Among approximately 110,000 clones, approximately 81% were seen once, and the ten largest hold under 40%.

The source is a man older than 75 with acute or convalescent COVID-19. V usage is TRBV5-1 and J usage is TRBJ2-1; a weak D match, TRBD1 (5 bases). The material sequenced was peripheral blood. CDR3 in DNA: TGCGCCAGCAGCTTGTCTGGGGCCAGCTCCTACAATGAGCAGTTCTTC. Translated, it gives CASSLSGASSYNEQFF.